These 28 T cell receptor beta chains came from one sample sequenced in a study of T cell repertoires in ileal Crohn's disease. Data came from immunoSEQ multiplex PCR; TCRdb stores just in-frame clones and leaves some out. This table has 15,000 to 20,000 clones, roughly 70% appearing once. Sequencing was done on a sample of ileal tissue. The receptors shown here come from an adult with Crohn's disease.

The CDR3 nucleotides read TGTGCCAGCAGTGACAGGGAAAACACTGAAGCTTTCTTT. Its translation: CASSDRENTEAFF. The chain combines TRBV6-6 with TRBJ1-1, with 7 positions matching TRBD1. CDR3 length: 13 amino acids. Germline V CDR1 and CDR2: MNHNY, SVGAGI (reference sequence). The J segment lost 2 bases and the V segment lost 5 bases, leaving 2 bases of the junction unmatched.

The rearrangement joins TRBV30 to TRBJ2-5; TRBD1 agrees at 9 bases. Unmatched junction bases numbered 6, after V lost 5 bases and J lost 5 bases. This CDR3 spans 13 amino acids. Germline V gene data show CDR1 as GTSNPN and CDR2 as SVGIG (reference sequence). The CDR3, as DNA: TGTGCCTGGGGACAGGGGACGGGGGAGACCCAGTACTTC. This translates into CAWGQGTGETQYF.

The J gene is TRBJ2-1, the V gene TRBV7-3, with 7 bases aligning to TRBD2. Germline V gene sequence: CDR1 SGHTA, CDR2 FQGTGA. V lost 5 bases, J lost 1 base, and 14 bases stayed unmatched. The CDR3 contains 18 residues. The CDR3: CASSPLGVAGGSYNEQFF. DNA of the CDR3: TGTGCCAGCAGCCCCCTGGGGGTAGCGGGTGGTTCCTACAATGAGCAGTTCTTC.

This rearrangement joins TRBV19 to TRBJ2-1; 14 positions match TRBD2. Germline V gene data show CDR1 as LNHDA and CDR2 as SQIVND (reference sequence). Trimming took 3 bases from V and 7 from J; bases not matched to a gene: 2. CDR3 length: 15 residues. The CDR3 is CASSIGTSGSNEQFF. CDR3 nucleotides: TGTGCCAGTAGTATTGGGACTAGCGGGAGTAATGAGCAGTTCTTC. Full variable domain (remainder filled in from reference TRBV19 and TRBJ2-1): DGGITQSPKYLFRKEGQNVTLSCEQNLNHDAMYWYRQDPGQGLRLIYYSQIVNDFQKGDIAEGYSVSREKKESFPLTVTSAQKNPTAFYLCASSIGTSGSNEQFFGPGTRLTVL.

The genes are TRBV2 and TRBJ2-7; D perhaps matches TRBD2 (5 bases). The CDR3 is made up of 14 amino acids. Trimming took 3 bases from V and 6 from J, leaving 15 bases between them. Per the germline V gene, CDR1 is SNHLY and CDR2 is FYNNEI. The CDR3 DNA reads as TGTGCCAGCAGTGATAGCGTGAGGATACTCGAGCAGTACTTC. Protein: CASSDSVRILEQYF.

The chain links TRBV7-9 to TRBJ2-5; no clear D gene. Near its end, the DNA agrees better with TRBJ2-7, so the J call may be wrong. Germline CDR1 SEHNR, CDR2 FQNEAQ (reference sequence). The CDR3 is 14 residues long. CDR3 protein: CASSLVRTTYEQYF. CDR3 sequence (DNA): TGTGCCAGCAGCTTAGTGCGCACCACCTACGAGCAGTACTTC.

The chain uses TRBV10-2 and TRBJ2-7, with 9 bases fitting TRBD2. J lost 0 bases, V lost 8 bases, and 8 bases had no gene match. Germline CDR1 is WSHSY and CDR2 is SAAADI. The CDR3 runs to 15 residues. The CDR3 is CASSPGLAYSYEQYF. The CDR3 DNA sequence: TGCGCCAGCTCACCGGGACTAGCATACTCCTACGAGCAGTACTTC.

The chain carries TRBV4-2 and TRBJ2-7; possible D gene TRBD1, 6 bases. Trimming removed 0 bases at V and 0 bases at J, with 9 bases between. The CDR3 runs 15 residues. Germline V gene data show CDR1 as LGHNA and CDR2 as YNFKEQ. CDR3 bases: TGTGCCAGCAGCCAAGAACAGGACAGCTCCTACGAGCAGTACTTC. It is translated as CASSQEQDSSYEQYF.

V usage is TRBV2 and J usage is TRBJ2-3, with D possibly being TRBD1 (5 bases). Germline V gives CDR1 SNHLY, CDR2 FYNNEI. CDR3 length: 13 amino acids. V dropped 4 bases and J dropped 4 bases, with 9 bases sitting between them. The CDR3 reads CASSVGAPDTQYF. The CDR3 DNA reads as TGTGCCAGCAGTGTAGGGGCGCCAGATACGCAGTATTTT.

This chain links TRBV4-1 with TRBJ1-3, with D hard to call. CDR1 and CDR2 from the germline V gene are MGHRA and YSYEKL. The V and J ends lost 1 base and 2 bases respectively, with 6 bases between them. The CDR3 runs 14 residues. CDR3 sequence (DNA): TGCGCCAGCAGCCAAGGGGGAGCTGGAAACACCATATATTTT. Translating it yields CASSQGGAGNTIYF.

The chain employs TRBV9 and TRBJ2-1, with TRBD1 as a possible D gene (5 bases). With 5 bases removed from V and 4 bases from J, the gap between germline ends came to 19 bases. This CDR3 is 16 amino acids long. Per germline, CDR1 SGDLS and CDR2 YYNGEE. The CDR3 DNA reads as TGTGCCAGCAGTAAAGGGGCGGATTTTAGTTACAATGAGCAGTTCTTC. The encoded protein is CASSKGADFSYNEQFF.

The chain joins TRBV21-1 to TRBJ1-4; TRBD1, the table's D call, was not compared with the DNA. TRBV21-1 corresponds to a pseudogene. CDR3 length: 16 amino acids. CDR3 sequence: CASSKGNREIGEKLFF. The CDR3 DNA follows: TGTGCCAGCAGCAAAGGAAACAGGGAGATAGGTGAAAAACTGTTTTTT.

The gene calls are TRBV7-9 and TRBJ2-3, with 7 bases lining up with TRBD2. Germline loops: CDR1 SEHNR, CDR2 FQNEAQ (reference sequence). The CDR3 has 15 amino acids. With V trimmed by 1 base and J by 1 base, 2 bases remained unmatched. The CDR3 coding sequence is TGTGCCAGCAGCTTAGTGGCGGGGGGCACAGATACGCAGTATTTT. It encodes CASSLVAGGTDTQYF. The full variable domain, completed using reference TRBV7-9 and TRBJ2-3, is DTGVSQNPRHKITKRGQNVTFRCDPISEHNRLYWYRQTLGQGPEFLTYFQNEAQLEKSRLLSDRFSAERPKGSFSTLEIQRTEQGDSAMYLCASSLVAGGTDTQYFGPGTRLTVL.

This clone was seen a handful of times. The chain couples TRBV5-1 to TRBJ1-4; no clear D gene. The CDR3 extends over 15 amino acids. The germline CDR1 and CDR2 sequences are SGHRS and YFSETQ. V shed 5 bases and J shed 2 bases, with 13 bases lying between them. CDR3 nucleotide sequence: TGCGCCAGCAGTTTTTCCGGGGTCACTAATGAAAAACTGTTTTTT. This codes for CASSFSGVTNEKLFF.

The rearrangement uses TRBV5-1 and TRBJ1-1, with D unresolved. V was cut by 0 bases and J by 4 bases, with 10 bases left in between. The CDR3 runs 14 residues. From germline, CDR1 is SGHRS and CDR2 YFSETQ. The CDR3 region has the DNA TGCGCCAGCAGCTTGGGAGGGAAGGGCACTGAAGCTTTCTTT. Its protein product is CASSLGGKGTEAFF.

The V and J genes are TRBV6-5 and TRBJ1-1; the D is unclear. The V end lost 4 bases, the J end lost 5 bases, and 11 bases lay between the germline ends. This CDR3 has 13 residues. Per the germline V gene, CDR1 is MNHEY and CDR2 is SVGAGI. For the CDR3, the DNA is TGTGCCAGCAGTTCCTTCAGAGGGACTGAAGCTTTCTTT. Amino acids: CASSSFRGTEAFF.

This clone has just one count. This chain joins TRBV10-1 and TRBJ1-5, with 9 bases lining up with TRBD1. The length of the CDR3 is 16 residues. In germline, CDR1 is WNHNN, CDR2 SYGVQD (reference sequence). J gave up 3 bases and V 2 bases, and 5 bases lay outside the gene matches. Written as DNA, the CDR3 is TGCGCCAGCAGTGAGAGGGACAGGGATCTCAATCAGCCCCAGCATTTT. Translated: CASSERDRDLNQPQHF.

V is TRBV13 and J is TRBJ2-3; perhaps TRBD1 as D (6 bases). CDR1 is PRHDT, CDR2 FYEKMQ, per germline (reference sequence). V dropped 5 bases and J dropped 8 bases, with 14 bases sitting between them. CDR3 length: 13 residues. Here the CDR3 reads CASSIRQAVTQYF. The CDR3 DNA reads TGTGCCAGCAGCATTCGACAGGCCGTTACGCAGTATTTT.

In nucleotides, the CDR3 is TGTGCCAGCACCTCCTCGGGCTATGGCTACACCTTC. Protein sequence: CASTSSGYGYTF. The J gene is TRBJ1-2, the V gene TRBV28; no clear D gene. Germline V gene sequence: CDR1 MDHEN, CDR2 SYDVKM. The CDR3 contains 12 residues. V was pared by 7 bases and J by 4 bases, with 10 bases between.

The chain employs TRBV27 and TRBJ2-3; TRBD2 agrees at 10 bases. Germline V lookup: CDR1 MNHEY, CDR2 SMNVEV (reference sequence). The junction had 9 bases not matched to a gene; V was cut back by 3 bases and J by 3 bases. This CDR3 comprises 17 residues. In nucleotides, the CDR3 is TGTGCCAGCAGTTTGAGGGTTGGACTAGCGGATACAGATACGCAGTATTTT. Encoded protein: CASSLRVGLADTDTQYF.

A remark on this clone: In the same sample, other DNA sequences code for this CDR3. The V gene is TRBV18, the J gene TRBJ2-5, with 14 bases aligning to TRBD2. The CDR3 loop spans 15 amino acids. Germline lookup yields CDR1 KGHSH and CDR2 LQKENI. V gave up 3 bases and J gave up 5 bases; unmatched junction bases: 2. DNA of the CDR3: TGTGCCAGCTCACCCGGACTAGCGGGAGGTGAGACCCAGTACTTC. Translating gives CASSPGLAGGETQYF.

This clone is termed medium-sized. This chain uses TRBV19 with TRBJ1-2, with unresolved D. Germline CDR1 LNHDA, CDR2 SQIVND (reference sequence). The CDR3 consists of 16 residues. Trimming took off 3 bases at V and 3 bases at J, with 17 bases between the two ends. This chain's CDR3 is CASSILANSLYYGYTF. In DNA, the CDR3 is TGTGCCAGTAGTATCTTGGCTAACAGTCTCTACTATGGCTACACCTTC.

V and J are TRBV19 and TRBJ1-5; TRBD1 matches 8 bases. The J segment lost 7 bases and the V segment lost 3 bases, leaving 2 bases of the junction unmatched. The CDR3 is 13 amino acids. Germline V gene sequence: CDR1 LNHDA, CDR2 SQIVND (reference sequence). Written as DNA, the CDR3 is TGTGCCAGTAGTATGGACAGGGTACAGCCCCAGCATTTT. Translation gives CASSMDRVQPQHF.

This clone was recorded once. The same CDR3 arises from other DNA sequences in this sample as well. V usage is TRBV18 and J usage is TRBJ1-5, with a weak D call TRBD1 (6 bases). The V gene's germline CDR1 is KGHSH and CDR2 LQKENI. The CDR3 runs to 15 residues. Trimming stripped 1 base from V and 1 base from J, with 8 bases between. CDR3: CASSPQGGSNQPQHF. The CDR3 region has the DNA TGTGCCAGCTCACCACAGGGGGGGAGCAATCAGCCCCAGCATTTT. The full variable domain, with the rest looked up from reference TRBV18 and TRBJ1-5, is NAGVMQNPRHLVRRRGQEARLRCSPMKGHSHVYWYRQLPEEGLKFMVYLQKENIIDESGMPKERFSAEFPKEGPSILRIQQVVRGDSAAYFCASSPQGGSNQPQHFGDGTRLSIL.

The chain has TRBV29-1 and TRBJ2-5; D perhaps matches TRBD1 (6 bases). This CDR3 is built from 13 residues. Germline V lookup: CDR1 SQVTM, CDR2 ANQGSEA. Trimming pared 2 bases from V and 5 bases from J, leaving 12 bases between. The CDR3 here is CSVELGADETQYF. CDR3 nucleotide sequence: TGCAGCGTTGAACTGGGGGCGGACGAGACCCAGTACTTC.

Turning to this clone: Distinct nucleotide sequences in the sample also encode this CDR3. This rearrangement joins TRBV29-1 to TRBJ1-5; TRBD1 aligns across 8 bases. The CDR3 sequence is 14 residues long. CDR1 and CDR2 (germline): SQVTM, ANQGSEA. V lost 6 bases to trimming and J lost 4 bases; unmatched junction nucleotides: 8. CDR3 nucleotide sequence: TGCAGCGTGGGAGGGACAGGTAAAAATCAGCCCCAGCATTTT. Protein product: CSVGGTGKNQPQHF.

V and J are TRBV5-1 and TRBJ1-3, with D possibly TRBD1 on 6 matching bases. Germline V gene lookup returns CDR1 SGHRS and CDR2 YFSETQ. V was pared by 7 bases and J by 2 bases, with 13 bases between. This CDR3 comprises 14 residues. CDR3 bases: TGCGCCAGCGCCTCACAGGGACCTGGAAACACCATATATTTT. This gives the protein CASASQGPGNTIYF.

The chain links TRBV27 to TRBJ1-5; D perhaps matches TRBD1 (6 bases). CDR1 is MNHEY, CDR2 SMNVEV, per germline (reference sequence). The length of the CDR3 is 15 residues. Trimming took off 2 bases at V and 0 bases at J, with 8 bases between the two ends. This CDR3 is CASSLNRDSNQPQHF. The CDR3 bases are TGTGCCAGCAGTTTAAACAGGGATAGCAATCAGCCCCAGCATTTT.